The clone carrying this T cell receptor beta chain was seen a handful of times. Its antigen remains unidentified. This sample was included in a study of identical twins. Study-wide results and caveats: Alpha sequences that were out-of-frame and twin-shared showed an excess of low generation probability.

Every donor was a healthy Caucasian. One entry per CDR3 protein results from TCRdb running MiXCR on the 5' RACE reads. This repertoire shows some 460,000 distinct CDR3 sequences, 14% found once; its top ten account for approximately 0.52%. The CDR3 contains 17 residues. The V gene lost 4 bases and the J gene lost 0 bases, with 17 bases spanning the gap. From germline, CDR1 is SGHRS and CDR2 YFSETQ. These records were also assigned to another study, of yellow fever vaccine responses in identical twins. That work adds: Twin vaccine T cell responses reportedly seemed partly convergent, partly personalized.

The sequencing sample was made of CD4+ T cells sorted from blood. V and J are TRBV5-1 and TRBJ2-1; no definite D call. This receptor was obtained from a woman aged 18-30 years in good health. The CDR3 coding sequence is TGCGCCAGCAGCCTCGGAAATCCTTTGAGCTCCTACAATGAGCAGTTCTTC. It yields the protein CASSLGNPLSSYNEQFF.